The present entry profiles one TCR beta chain with its context. Its antigen is currently not known. Per-base qualities were not stored, and no clone one base away is much larger. Spanning cysteine to phenylalanine, the CDR3 consists of 14 amino acids. CDR3 DNA only is kept here, 42 bases in frame from base 1. V loses 5 bases, J loses 0 bases, and the germline ends lie 10 bases apart. Looking up the germline V gene yields CDR1 SGHAT and CDR2 FQNNGV. Ficoll-Paque density gradient centrifugation was used to isolate PBMCs. The data originate from a study of T-cell memory formation after mild COVID-19 (TCRdb year 2021). General notes on the study: TCR sequence clusters from the two donors were found to be largely donor specific. In two donors, T-cell clones that expanded and contracted after mild COVID-19 were tracked by sequencing TCRalpha and TCRbeta repertoires over time. Two young, previously healthy adult volunteers, one female and one male, were included in the cohort. What the research found in general, with its limitations: Clones that contracted from day 15 to 85 showed balanced CD4/CD8 phenotypes, whereas a second wave of clones that expanded from day 15 to 37 leaned towards CD4+. Some responding clones were detected in pre-infection memory, suggesting pre-existing cross-reactive memory T cells joined the SARS-CoV-2 response. Contracting CD4+ clones appeared mostly in the CM and EM memory subsets, whereas CD8+ clones were enriched in EMRA. Only a couple of mild cases were covered in the study, and larger cohorts including severe cases with pre-infection samples were considered necessary. SARS-CoV-2 specificity of the second-wave clones peaking on day 37 was not confirmed.

The reads were generated on an Illumina NovaSeq 6000. Using 5'RACE with constant-segment primers, TCRalpha and TCRbeta cDNA libraries were constructed, with sample barcodes and unique molecular identifiers added in the process. Trizol reagent was used to extract RNA from every sample. Amplification of the libraries took two PCR steps, and the second step added a second sample barcode plus Illumina TruSeq adapters. The libraries were sequenced on an Illumina NovaSeq using 2 x 150 bp paired-end reads. The original methods were these. Demultiplexing of reads and collapsing into UMI-guided consensus sequences were performed with migec v1.2.7. With mixcr v2.1.11, UMI consensuses were aligned to TRA and TRB V and J templates and assembled into clonotypes. A clonotype was counted as expanded or contracted only when both edgeR and NoisET called the clonotype significant, with the noise models trained on biological replicates. For edgeR calls, a false discovery rate-adjusted p below 0.01 and a log2 fold-change threshold of 1 were applied. As an exploratory analysis of dynamics, max-normalized trajectories of the 1000 most abundant clonotypes were examined by PCA with hierarchical clustering. The CD4 or CD8 phenotype of responding clones was assigned using the separately sequenced CD4+ and CD8+ repertoires. In-frame beta chains were kept once TCRdb had trimmed the public reads at Q25 with fastp and called clones with MiXCR. Identical CDR3 proteins give one entry, which carries the most common genes and DNA. Here the V and J calls rest on TCRdb's processing, not on the authors' analysis. The sample profile shows around 340,000 distinct CDR3 sequences; 10% to 15% of them were found once. About a fifth of the sample is in the top ten clones.

The sample comprised PBMCs or a T cell subset sorted from them (not recorded which). This chain joins TRBV11-2 to TRBJ2-5, and perhaps TRBD1 as D gene, on 6 matching bases. This clonotype was sampled from a man younger than 35 who had mild COVID-19 (a few samples of this study predate the infection). The sample titles of this study are shuffled in the database, so cell type and time point are left out; the donor was told from shared clones. The sequence in DNA is TGTGCCAGCAGCCGACAGGAAAACCAAGAGACCCAGTACTTC. This is translated as CASSRQENQETQYF. This CDR3, with the reference TRBV11-2 and TRBJ2-5 proteins standing in past its ends, gives the full variable domain EAGVAQSPRYKIIEKRQSVAFWCNPISGHATLYWYQQILGQGPKLLIQFQNNGVVDDSQLPKDRFSAERLKGVDSTLKIQPAKLEDSAVYLCASSRQENQETQYFGPGTRLLVL.